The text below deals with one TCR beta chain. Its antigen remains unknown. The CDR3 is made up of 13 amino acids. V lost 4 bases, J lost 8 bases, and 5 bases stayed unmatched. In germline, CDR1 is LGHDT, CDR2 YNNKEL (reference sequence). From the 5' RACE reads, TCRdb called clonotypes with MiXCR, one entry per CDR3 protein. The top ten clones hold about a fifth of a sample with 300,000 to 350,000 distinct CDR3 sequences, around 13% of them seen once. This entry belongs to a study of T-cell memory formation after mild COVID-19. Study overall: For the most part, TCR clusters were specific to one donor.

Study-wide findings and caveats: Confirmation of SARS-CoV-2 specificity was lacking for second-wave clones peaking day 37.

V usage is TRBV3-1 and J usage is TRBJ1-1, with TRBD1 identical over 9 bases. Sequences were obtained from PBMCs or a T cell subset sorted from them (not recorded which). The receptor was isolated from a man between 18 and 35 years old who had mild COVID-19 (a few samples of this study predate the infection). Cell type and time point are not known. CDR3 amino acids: CASSLTGQGEAFF. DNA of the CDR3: TGTGCCAGCAGCCTCACTGGACAGGGGGAAGCTTTCTTT.